This T cell receptor (beta chain) was obtained from a study of blood T cell repertoires in COVID-19. About the research overall: There were acute and convalescent COVID-19 samples, and they came from the United States, Italy and Spain. From T cells, B-cell-depleted T cells, or PBMCs came the material, which was cDNA or gDNA.

There are 13 residues in the CDR3. V dropped 3 bases and J dropped 4 bases, with 9 bases sitting between them. Germline V gene data show CDR1 as SGHNT and CDR2 as YENEEA. Original processing notes: The assay estimated nucleated cells by amplifying reference gene primers. Clones were read by immunoSEQ multiplex PCR, and TCRdb kept only the in-frame ones, dropping some. The DNA was the basis for D and trimming; V, J and clone size are from that table. The sample includes 200,000 to 300,000 clones, 80% to 90% seen only once; the top ten take under 2%. The sequencing sample was made of peripheral blood. This receptor was taken from a man aged 25 to 40 with active or convalescent COVID-19. This chain joins TRBV11-3 and TRBJ1-1; D might be TRBD1 (6 bases). CDR3 amino acids: CASSFGGATEAFF. The CDR3 DNA is TGTGCCAGCAGCTTTGGGGGGGCCACTGAAGCTTTCTTT.